This entry features one T cell receptor (beta chain) sequence. The specificity of this receptor is unknown. Base qualities are not recorded, but no much larger clone differs from it by a single base. TCRbeta CDR3 regions were amplified from genomic DNA using the immunoSEQ Assay, a bias-controlled multiplex PCR. The authors' pipeline ran thus. The number of nucleated cells in each sample was estimated by amplification of reference gene primers within the assay. To quantify the absolute abundance of each unique TCRbeta CDR3 rearrangement, sequence reads were collapsed and filtered. For each sample, productive Simpson clonality was calculated as the square root of Simpson's diversity index across productive rearrangements. As stored in TCRdb, this immuneACCESS dataset retains in-frame rearrangements with V and J assigned. A fraction of the clones does not appear; measured against another copy, unresolved V genes explain less than half of the discrepancy, and the remainder lacks a known reason. Clone size and the V and J calls come from that table; the DNA yielded D and trimming. This sample gives some 100,000 clones in total; 92% of them show up just once. Jointly, the top ten make up nearly 6.5% of the sample.

The sample is drawn from a study of blood T cell repertoires in COVID-19 (dated by TCRdb to 2018 to 2020). Regarding the study in general: Samples covering the acute and convalescent phases of COVID-19 were provided by collaborators in the United States, Italy and Spain. The prospective study material was composed of cDNA or gDNA derived from T cells, B-cell-depleted T cells, or PBMCs. Deeply sampled blood TCRbeta repertoires from subjects exposed to, actively infected with, or recovered from COVID-19 were included in the dataset. The repertoires were made available in a free public database intended to serve as a resource for research on the immune response to SARS-CoV-2. Samples came from the ongoing ImmuneRACE study (first 160 participants) plus 1,254 subjects from 6 global collaborators. Nearly every sample came with metadata listing a de-identified subject ID, COVID-19 status, age in years and sex. HLA class I and class II types, where available, came from metadata supplied by the sample provider rather than from assay-based typing.

The germline ends are 16 bases apart after V is trimmed by 2 bases and J by 7 bases. From a lookup of the germline V gene, CDR1 and CDR2 are WSHSY and SAAADI. The CDR3 spans 15 residues, from the cysteine through the phenylalanine. Here the CDR3 DNA is all that survives: 45 bases in frame from base 1. The collaborating institutions used their own protocols to collect whole blood in K2EDTA tubes. For TCRbeta analysis, collaborators shipped samples in one of three forms: frozen whole blood, isolated PBMCs, or DNA extracted from either of those sample types. Overall study outcomes, separate from this receptor: How much clinical and demographic metadata was included differed by source and by participant, and the metadata was provided uncurated.

Recombination connected TRBV10-2 to TRBJ2-3; TRBD2 is a possible D gene, resting on 6 matching bases. Material for sequencing was peripheral blood. The sequence derives from a woman aged 55 to 70 with active COVID-19. The DNA sequence is TGCGCCAGCAGTGAGCCTAGCGCAACACACCATACGCAGTATTTT. Translated, it gives CASSEPSATHHTQYF.